The clone carrying this TCR beta chain was seen a handful of times. This sample is part of a study of T-cell reconstitution after alpha-beta-depleted transplantation in children. The CDR3 consists of 16 residues. The germline CDR1 and CDR2 sequences are MGHRA and YSYEKL. V shed 4 bases and J shed 6 bases, with 19 bases lying between them. Molecular barcoding with unique molecular identifiers was used for the TCRbeta library. MiXCR, run by TCRdb on the PCR reads, gives a single entry per CDR3 protein. The sample has 450,000 to 600,000 distinct CDR3 sequences; roughly 18% are singletons. V gene TRBV4-1 combines with J gene TRBJ2-1; D gene uncertain. Sample: PBMCs from the stem cell graft donor, taken from the stem cell graft. The sequence derives from a human donor who donated a stem cell graft to a child with acute lymphoblastic leukemia. In DNA, the CDR3 is TGCGCCAGCAGCCCGATTCCCCGACAATCCGCCAATGAGCAGTTCTTC. This translates into CASSPIPRQSANEQFF.